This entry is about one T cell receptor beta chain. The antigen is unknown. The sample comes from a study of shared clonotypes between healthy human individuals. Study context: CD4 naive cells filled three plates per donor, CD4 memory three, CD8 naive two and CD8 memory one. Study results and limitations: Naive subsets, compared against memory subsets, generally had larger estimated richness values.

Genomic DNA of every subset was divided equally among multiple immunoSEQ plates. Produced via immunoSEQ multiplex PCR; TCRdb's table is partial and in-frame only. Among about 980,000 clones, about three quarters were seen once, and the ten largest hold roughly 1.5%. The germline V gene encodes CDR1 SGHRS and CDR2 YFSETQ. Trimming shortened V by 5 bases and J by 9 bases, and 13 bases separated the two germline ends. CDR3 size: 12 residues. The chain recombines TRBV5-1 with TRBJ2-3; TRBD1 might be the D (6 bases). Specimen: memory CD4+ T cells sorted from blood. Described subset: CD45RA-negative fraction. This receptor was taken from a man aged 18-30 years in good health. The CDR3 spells CASSLLQGTQYF. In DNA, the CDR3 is TGCGCCAGCAGTCTTTTGCAGGGGACGCAGTATTTT.